This TCR beta chain was sequenced during a study of blood T cell repertoires in COVID-19. Study summary: The analysed material was cDNA or gDNA that came from T cells, B-cell-depleted T cells, or PBMCs.

CDR3 length equals 16 residues. Per germline, CDR1 SGHTA and CDR2 FQGTGA. J was trimmed by 5 bases and V by 3 bases; bases with no gene match: 7. The protocol was immunoSEQ multiplex PCR, while the TCRdb copy is restricted to in-frame clones and leaves out a portion. The data show a few hundred thousand clones, about four fifths seen once. Cohorts were based on clinical histories the participants reported. V gene TRBV7-3 combines with J gene TRBJ1-4, with TRBD1 identical over 9 bases. Sequenced material: PBMCs or T cells enriched from blood (not recorded which). The receptor's source is a woman between 40 and 50 years old with acute COVID-19. CDR3 amino acids: CASSFTGDRGNEKLFF. The CDR3 nucleotides are TGTGCCAGCAGCTTCACCGGAGACAGGGGGAATGAAAAACTGTTTTTT.